The 32 T cell receptor beta chains below come from one sample, sequenced in a study of T cell responses to AZD1222 COVID-19 vaccine. The table came from immunoSEQ multiplex PCR; TCRdb's copy has only in-frame clones and leaves some out. The sample comprises some 66,000 clones, about nine tenths of which are singletons, and under 30% rests with the top ten. The source material was peripheral blood, sampled 28 days after the second AZD1222 dose. These receptor sequences come from an adult who received the AZD1222 COVID-19 vaccine.

The V call is TRBV6-5, the J call TRBJ2-7; 12 nucleotides line up with TRBD1. The V gene's germline CDR1 is MNHEY and CDR2 SVGAGI. The CDR3 has 14 residues. Trimming cost V 6 bases and J 4 bases; bases outside gene matches: 4. CDR3 coding DNA: TGTGCCAGCAGCCGGGACAGGGGGCTGTACGAGCAGTACTTC. Its translation is CASSRDRGLYEQYF.

The chain joins TRBV7-2 to TRBJ1-4, with TRBD1 matching over 7 bases. The CDR3 extends over 15 amino acids. The V segment lost 1 base and the J segment 7 bases; nucleotides outside the gene matches: 6. Germline V gene sequence: CDR1 SGHTA, CDR2 FQGNSA. The CDR3 sequence is CASSLVGRGSEKLFF. The CDR3 DNA reads TGTGCCAGCAGCTTAGTAGGCAGGGGGAGTGAAAAACTGTTTTTT.

The genes are TRBV7-8 and TRBJ2-7, with TRBD2 identical over 8 bases. V trimming: 1 base; J trimming: 4 bases; junction bases outside the gene matches: 12. The CDR3 length is 17 residues. From germline, CDR1 is SGHVS and CDR2 FQNEAQ. CDR3 DNA sequence: TGTGCCAGCAGCTTAGAGGCTAGCGGGTTCTCCGGGTACGAGCAGTACTTC. It encodes CASSLEASGFSGYEQYF.

This chain connects TRBV3-1 (or the pseudogene TRBV3-2) to TRBJ2-2, with D perhaps TRBD2 (6 bases). V lost 1 base, J lost 5 bases, and 8 bases lay in between. There are 14 residues in the CDR3. CDR1 LGHDT and CDR2 YNNKEL come from the germline V gene (reference sequence). The CDR3 protein is CASSQVRGTGELFF. As DNA, the CDR3 is TGTGCCAGCAGCCAAGTGCGGGGAACCGGGGAGCTGTTTTTT.

This clone showed up just once. The genes are TRBV5-1 and TRBJ2-7; the D is unclear. The germline gives CDR1 SGHRS, CDR2 YFSETQ. Trimming pared 2 bases from V and 4 bases from J, leaving 13 bases between. The CDR3 is made up of 14 amino acids. CDR3 amino acids: CASSFGSERYEQYF. For the CDR3, the DNA is TGCGCCAGCAGCTTCGGTTCAGAACGGTACGAGCAGTACTTC.

The gene calls are TRBV9 and TRBJ1-2; D unclear. The CDR3 runs 16 residues. Trimming stripped 4 bases from V and 2 bases from J, with 18 bases between. Per the germline V gene, CDR1 is SGDLS and CDR2 is YYNGEE. The CDR3 DNA sequence: TGTGCCAGCAGCCCCGGAGGAGGCAGTCAAAACTATGGCTACACCTTC. As protein: CASSPGGGSQNYGYTF.

CDR3 region: CASSRDSSYEQYF. CDR3 DNA sequence: TGTGCCAGCAGCCGGGACAGTTCCTACGAGCAGTACTTC. V usage is TRBV2 and J usage is TRBJ2-7; TRBD1 matches at 7 bases. The V segment lost 6 bases and the J segment 1 base; nucleotides outside the gene matches: 3. Germline CDR1 and CDR2: SNHLY and FYNNEI. The length of the CDR3 is 13 residues.

The chain recombines TRBV12-3 or TRBV12-4 with TRBJ2-5; D ambiguous. This CDR3 is built from 13 residues. V was trimmed by 2 bases and J by 3 bases, leaving 7 bases between them. DNA for the CDR3: TGTGCCAGCAGTTTACGAGTTGAAGAGACCCAGTACTTC. It is translated as CASSLRVEETQYF.

The rearrangement joins TRBV4-2 to TRBJ2-4; 11 bases line up with TRBD2. Germline CDR1 LGHNA, CDR2 YNFKEQ. The ends lost 6 bases at V and 0 bases at J; junction bases unmatched: 7. This CDR3 has 17 residues. The DNA for the CDR3 is TGTGCCAGCAGTTTGGGACTAGCGGAACTAGCCAAAAACATTCAGTACTTC. As protein: CASSLGLAELAKNIQYF.

The chain recombines TRBV6-2 or TRBV6-3 with TRBJ1-1; TRBD1 might be the D (5 bases). CDR3 length: 13 residues. Trimming took 5 bases from V and 5 from J, leaving 12 bases between them. Germline loops: CDR1 MNHEY, CDR2 SVGEGT. The CDR3 is CASSRQGETEAFF. CDR3 bases: TGTGCCAGCAGTAGGCAGGGTGAAACTGAAGCTTTCTTT.

The rearrangement uses TRBV24-1 and TRBJ2-1; D is uncertain. Looked up from germline, CDR1 is KGHDR and CDR2 is SFDVKD. The V end was cut by 4 bases, the J end by 9 bases, with 9 bases between. CDR3 length: 12 amino acids. The CDR3 sequence: CATSDAYSEQFF. CDR3 coding DNA: TGTGCCACCAGTGACGCTTATAGTGAGCAGTTCTTC.

The J gene is TRBJ1-5, the V gene TRBV16; D may be TRBD1 (5 bases). Germline lookup yields CDR1 KGHSY and CDR2 FQNENV. Trimming took off 0 bases at V and 2 bases at J, with 17 bases between the two ends. CDR3 length equals 18 residues. The CDR3 bases are TGTGCCAGCAGCCAATCGATCGGGCAGGGCCCAGGCAATCAGCCCCAGCATTTT. Translating gives CASSQSIGQGPGNQPQHF.

The V gene is TRBV5-6, the J gene TRBJ2-2; TRBD2 aligns across 14 bases. J was trimmed by 0 bases and V by 4 bases; bases with no gene match: 2. This CDR3 region has 17 residues. Per germline, CDR1 SGHDT and CDR2 YYEEEE. Here the CDR3 DNA reads TGTGCCAGCAGCCCGGGACTAGCGGGAGCGAACACCGGGGAGCTGTTTTTT. Protein product: CASSPGLAGANTGELFF.

J is TRBJ1-1 and V is TRBV18; 8 bases fit TRBD1. V dropped 2 bases and J dropped 4; count of bases not matched to a gene: 3. The CDR3 covers 14 residues. Looked up from germline, CDR1 is KGHSH and CDR2 is LQKENI. This CDR3 reads CASSPTGGVTEAFF. The CDR3 nucleotides are TGTGCCAGCTCACCAACAGGGGGTGTCACTGAAGCTTTCTTT.

The chain employs TRBV10-3 and TRBJ1-2; D is undetermined. The germline CDR1 and CDR2 sequences are ENHRY and SYGVKD. V gave up 7 bases and J gave up 2 bases, with 5 bases separating them. This CDR3 is built from 11 residues. CDR3 coding DNA: TGTGCCATCAATCAGAACTATGGCTACACCTTC. It specifies CAINQNYGYTF.

This rearrangement joins TRBV5-6 to TRBJ2-5, with D unresolved. The CDR3 is made up of 13 amino acids. Trimming pared 0 bases from V and 3 bases from J, leaving 6 bases between. CDR1 SGHDT and CDR2 YYEEEE come from the germline V gene. Here the CDR3 DNA reads TGTGCCAGCAGCTTGGAAAGGGAAGAGACCCAGTACTTC. This gives the protein CASSLEREETQYF.

The CDR3 protein is CASSRSGGTNQPQHF. CDR3 DNA sequence: TGTGCCAGCAGCCGATCAGGGGGAACCAATCAGCCCCAGCATTTT. The chain has TRBV7-8 and TRBJ1-5; 7 positions agree with TRBD1. The length of the CDR3 is 15 residues. V dropped 5 bases and J dropped 3; count of bases not matched to a gene: 7. CDR1 is SGHVS and CDR2 is FQNEAQ in the germline V gene.

The chain is built from TRBV5-4 and TRBJ1-2; D ambiguous. V shed 4 bases and J shed 3 bases, with 10 bases lying between them. The CDR3 extends over 13 amino acids. The V gene's germline CDR1 is SGHNT and CDR2 YYREEE (reference sequence). The CDR3 nucleotides are TGTGCCAGCAGCAACAGCCGGGACTATGGCTACACCTTC. As protein: CASSNSRDYGYTF.

This clone was seen just once. This chain uses TRBV7-3 with TRBJ2-2; D not certain. Germline values: CDR1 SGHTA, CDR2 FQGTGA. Between the trimmed V and J ends, which lost 3 bases and 4 bases, there was a span of 3 bases. The CDR3 spans 12 residues. The DNA for the CDR3 is TGTGCCAGCAGCTTGGTCACCGGGGAGCTGTTTTTT. Amino acids: CASSLVTGELFF.

This clone was observed a single time. The chain joins TRBV15 to TRBJ1-4, with 8 bases fitting TRBD1. Looked up from germline, CDR1 is LNHNV and CDR2 is YYDKDF (reference sequence). V shed 4 bases, J shed 6 bases, and the junction held 7 bases outside the gene matches. The CDR3 consists of 15 residues. The CDR3 spells CATSKPDRDDEKLFF. The DNA for the CDR3 is TGTGCCACCAGCAAGCCGGACAGGGATGATGAAAAACTGTTTTTT.

This rearrangement joins TRBV6-1 to TRBJ1-6; no reliable D call. This CDR3 comprises 15 residues. Germline CDR1 and CDR2: MNHNS and SASEGT. Trimming took off 2 bases at V and 0 bases at J, with 5 bases between the two ends. The CDR3 DNA reads as TGTGCCAGCAGTGAAAGTAGCTCCTATAATTCACCCCTCCACTTT. This gives the protein CASSESSSYNSPLHF.

This rearrangement joins TRBV5-4 to TRBJ2-2; 7 bases fit TRBD1. The germline CDR1 and CDR2 sequences are SGHNT and YYREEE (reference sequence). CDR3 length: 13 residues. The V gene end was trimmed by 3 bases and the J gene end by 6 bases; junction bases not matched to a gene: 2. CDR3 nucleotides: TGTGCCAGCAGCTACAGGGGCGCCGGGGAGCTGTTTTTT. This translates into CASSYRGAGELFF.

The V and J genes are TRBV11-3 and TRBJ2-3; D unclear. This CDR3 contains 17 residues. Germline V CDR1 and CDR2: SGHNT, YENEEA. The ends were cut back, 4 bases at V and 1 base at J, with 18 bases in the middle. CDR3 DNA: TGTGCCAGCAGCTCTGGCCCTGAGCCCACTGGCACAGATACGCAGTATTTT. Amino acid sequence: CASSSGPEPTGTDTQYF.

J is TRBJ1-3 and V is TRBV7-9; TRBD1 might be the D (5 bases). The CDR3 has 16 residues. V gave up 5 bases and J gave up 4 bases, with 18 bases separating them. From germline, CDR1 is SEHNR and CDR2 FQNEAQ (reference sequence). CDR3 region: CASSKDQPGNGNTIYF. CDR3 sequence (DNA): TGTGCCAGCAGCAAAGATCAACCAGGGAACGGAAACACCATATATTTT.

V gene TRBV11-3 combines with J gene TRBJ1-5, with D unresolved. This CDR3 is built from 13 residues. The germline V gene has CDR1 SGHNT and CDR2 YENEEA. V gave up 2 bases and J gave up 0 bases, with 2 bases separating them. The CDR3 here is CASSLFSNQPQHF. DNA for the CDR3: TGTGCCAGCAGCTTATTTAGCAATCAGCCCCAGCATTTT.

The chain is built from TRBV6-5 and TRBJ2-2; D is ambiguous. V was trimmed by 6 bases and J by 6 bases, leaving 17 bases between them. CDR3 length: 15 residues. The V gene's germline CDR1 is MNHEY and CDR2 SVGAGI. CDR3 in DNA: TGTGCCAGCAGCCCACCACCCGTTGGTGCCGGGGAGCTGTTTTTT. The encoded protein is CASSPPPVGAGELFF.

J is TRBJ1-2 and V is TRBV19; D might be TRBD1 (6 bases). Germline-derived CDR1 and CDR2 are LNHDA and SQIVND (reference sequence). V lost 5 bases to trimming and J lost 10 bases, with 20 bases between them. The CDR3 covers 14 residues. The CDR3 sequence: CASSLGGPSIDYTF. In nucleotides, the CDR3 is TGTGCCAGTAGTTTAGGGGGGCCCTCGATCGACTACACCTTC.

The chain joins TRBV11-2 to TRBJ1-2; a possible D gene is TRBD1 (5 bases). The CDR3 loop spans 15 amino acids. Trimming removed 4 bases from V and 1 base from J, with 13 bases in between. Per germline, CDR1 SGHAT and CDR2 FQNNGV. Written as DNA, the CDR3 is TGTGCCAGCAGCTCGACGGGGGGGGTTAACTATGGCTACACCTTC. Its translation is CASSSTGGVNYGYTF.

The CDR3 loop reads CASSLPIQGSSYTF. The CDR3, as DNA: TGTGCCAGCAGCTTACCGATACAGGGTAGTAGCTACACCTTC. The chain employs TRBV7-2 and TRBJ1-2; perhaps TRBD1 as D (6 bases). The CDR3 loop spans 14 amino acids. Trimming stripped 2 bases from V and 9 bases from J, with 16 bases between. Germline V CDR1 and CDR2: SGHTA, FQGNSA.

For the CDR3, the DNA is TGTGCCAGCAGCTTGGTTCTGGGGAACACCGGGGAGCTGTTTTTT. It specifies CASSLVLGNTGELFF. The chain has TRBV5-5 and TRBJ2-2; the D is unclear. Germline V gene data show CDR1 as SGHKS and CDR2 as YYEKEE (reference sequence). V was clipped by 0 bases and J by 1 base, with 7 bases between them. The CDR3 length is 15 residues. The complete variable domain, with remaining parts taken from reference TRBV5-5 and TRBJ2-2, reads DAGVTQSPTHLIKTRGQQVTLRCSPISGHKSVSWYQQVLGQGPQFIFQYYEKEERGRGNFPDRFSARQFPNYSSELNVNALLLGDSALYLCASSLVLGNTGELFFGEGSRLTVL.

This clone came up once. The V and J genes are TRBV7-2 and TRBJ2-7; D possibly matches TRBD1 or TRBD2 (5 bases each). Germline CDR1 SGHTA, CDR2 FQGNSA. The CDR3 has 14 residues. The V and J ends lost 5 bases and 1 base respectively, with 12 bases between them. CDR3 sequence reads: CASSPRGGSYEQYF. In DNA form, the CDR3 reads TGTGCCAGCAGCCCACGGGGCGGATCCTACGAGCAGTACTTC. Variable domain in full (rest from reference TRBV7-2 and TRBJ2-7): GAGVSQSPSNKVTEKGKDVELRCDPISGHTALYWYRQSLGQGLEFLIYFQGNSAPDKSGLPSDRFSAERTGGSVSTLTIQRTQQEDSAVYLCASSPRGGSYEQYFGPGTRLTVT.

The chain joins TRBV5-1 to TRBJ1-4, with 7 bases identical to TRBD1. Germline V gene lookup returns CDR1 SGHRS and CDR2 YFSETQ. The CDR3 has 14 residues. V was pared by 4 bases and J by 8 bases, with 8 bases of the junction left unmatched. The CDR3 loop is CASSHRDRGEKLFF. CDR3 DNA: TGCGCCAGCAGCCACCGGGACAGAGGAGAAAAACTGTTTTTT.